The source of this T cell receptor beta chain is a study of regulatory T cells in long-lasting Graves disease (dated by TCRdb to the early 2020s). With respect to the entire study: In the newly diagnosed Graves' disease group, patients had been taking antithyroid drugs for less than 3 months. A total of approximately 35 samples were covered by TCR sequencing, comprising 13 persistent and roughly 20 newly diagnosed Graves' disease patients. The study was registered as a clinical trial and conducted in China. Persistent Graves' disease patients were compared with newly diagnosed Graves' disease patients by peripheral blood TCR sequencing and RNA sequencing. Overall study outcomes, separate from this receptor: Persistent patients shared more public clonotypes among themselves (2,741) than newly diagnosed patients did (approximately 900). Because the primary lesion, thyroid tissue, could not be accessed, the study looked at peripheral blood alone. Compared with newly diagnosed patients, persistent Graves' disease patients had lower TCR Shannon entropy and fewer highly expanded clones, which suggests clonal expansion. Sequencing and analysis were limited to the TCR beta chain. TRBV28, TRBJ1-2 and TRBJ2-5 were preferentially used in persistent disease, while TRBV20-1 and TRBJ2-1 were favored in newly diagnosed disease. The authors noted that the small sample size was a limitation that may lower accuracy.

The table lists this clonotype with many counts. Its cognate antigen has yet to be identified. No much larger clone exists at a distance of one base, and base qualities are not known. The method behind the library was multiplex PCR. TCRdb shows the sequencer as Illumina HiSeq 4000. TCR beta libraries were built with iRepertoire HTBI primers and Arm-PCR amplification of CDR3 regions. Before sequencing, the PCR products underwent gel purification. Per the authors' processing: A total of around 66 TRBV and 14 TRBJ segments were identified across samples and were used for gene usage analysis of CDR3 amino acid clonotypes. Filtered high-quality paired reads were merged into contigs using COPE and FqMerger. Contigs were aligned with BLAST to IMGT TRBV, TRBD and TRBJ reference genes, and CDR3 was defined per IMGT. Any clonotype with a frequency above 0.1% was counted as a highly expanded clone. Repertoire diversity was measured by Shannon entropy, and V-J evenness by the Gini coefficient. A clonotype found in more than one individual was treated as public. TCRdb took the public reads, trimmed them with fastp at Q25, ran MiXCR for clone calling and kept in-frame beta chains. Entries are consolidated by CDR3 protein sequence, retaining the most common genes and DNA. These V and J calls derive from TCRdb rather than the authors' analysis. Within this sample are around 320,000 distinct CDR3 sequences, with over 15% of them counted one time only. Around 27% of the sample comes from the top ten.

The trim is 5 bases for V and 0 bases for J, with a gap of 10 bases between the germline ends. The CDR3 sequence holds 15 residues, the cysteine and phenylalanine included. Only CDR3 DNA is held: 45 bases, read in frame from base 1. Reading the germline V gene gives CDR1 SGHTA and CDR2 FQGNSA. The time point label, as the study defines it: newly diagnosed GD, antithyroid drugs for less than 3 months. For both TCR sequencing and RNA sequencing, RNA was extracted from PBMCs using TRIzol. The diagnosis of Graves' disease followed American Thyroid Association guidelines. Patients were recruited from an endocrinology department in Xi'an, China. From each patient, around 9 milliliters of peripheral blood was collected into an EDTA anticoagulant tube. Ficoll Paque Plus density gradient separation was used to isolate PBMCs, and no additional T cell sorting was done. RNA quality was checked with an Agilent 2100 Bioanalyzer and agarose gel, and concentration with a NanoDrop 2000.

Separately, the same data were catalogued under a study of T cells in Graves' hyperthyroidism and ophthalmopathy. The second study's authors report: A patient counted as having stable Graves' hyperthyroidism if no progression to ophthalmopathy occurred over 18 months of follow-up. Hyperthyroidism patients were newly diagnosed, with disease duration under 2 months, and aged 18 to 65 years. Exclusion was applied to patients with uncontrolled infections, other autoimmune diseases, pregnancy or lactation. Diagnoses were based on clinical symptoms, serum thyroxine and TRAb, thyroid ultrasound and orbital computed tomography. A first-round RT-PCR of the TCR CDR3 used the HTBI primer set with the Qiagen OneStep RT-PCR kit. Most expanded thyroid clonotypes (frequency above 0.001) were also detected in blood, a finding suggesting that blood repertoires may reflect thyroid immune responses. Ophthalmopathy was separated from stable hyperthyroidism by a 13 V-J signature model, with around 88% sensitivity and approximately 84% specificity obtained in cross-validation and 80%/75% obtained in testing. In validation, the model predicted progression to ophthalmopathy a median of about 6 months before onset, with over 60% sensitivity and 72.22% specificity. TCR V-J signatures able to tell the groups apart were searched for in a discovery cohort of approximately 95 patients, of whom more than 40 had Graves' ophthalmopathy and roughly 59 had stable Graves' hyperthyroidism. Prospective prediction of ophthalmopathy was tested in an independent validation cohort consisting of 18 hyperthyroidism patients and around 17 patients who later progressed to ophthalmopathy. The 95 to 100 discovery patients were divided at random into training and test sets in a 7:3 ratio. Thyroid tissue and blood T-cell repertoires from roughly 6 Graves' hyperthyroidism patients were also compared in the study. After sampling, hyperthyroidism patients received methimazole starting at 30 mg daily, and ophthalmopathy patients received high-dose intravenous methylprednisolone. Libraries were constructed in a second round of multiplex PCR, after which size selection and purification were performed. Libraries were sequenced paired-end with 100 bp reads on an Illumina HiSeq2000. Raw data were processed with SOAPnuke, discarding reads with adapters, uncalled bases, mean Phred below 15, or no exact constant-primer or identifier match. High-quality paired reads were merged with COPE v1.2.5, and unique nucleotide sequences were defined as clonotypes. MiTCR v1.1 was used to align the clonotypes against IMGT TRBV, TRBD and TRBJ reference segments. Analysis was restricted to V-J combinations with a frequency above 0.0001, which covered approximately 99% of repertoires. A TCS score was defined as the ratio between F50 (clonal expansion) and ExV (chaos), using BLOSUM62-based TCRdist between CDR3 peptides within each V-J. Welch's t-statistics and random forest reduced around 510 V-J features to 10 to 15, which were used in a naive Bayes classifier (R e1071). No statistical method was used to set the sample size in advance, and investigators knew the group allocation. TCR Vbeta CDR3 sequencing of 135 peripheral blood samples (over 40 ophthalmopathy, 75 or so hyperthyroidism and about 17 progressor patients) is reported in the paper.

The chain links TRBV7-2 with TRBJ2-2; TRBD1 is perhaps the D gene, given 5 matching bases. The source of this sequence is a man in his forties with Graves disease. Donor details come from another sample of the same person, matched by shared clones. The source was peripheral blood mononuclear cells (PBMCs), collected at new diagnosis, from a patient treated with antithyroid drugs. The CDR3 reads CASSPSRANTGELFF. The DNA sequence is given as TGTGCCAGCAGCCCGAGCAGGGCGAACACCGGGGAGCTGTTTTTT.